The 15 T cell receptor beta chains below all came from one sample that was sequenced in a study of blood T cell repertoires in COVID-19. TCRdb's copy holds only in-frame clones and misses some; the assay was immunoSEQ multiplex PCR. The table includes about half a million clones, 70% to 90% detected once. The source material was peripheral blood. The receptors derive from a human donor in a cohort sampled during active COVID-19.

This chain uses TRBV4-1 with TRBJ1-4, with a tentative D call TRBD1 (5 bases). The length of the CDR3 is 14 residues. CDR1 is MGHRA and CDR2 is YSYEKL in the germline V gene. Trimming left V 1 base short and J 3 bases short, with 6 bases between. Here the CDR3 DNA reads TGCGCCAGCAGCCAAGGGGGGGCTAATGAAAAACTGTTTTTT. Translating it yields CASSQGGANEKLFF.

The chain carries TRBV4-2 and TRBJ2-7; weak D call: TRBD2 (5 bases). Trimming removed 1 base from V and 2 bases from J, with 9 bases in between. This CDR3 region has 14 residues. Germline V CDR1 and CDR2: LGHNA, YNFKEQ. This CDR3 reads CASSQARGPYEQYF. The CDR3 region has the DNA TGTGCCAGCAGCCAAGCTCGAGGGCCCTACGAGCAGTACTTC.

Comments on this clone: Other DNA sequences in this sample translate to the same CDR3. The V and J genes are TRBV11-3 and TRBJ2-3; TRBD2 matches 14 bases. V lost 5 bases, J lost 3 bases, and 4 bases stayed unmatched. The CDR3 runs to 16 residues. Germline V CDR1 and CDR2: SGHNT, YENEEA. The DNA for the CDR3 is TGTGCCAGCAGCCGAGGGACTAGCGGGAGAACAGATACGCAGTATTTT. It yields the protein CASSRGTSGRTDTQYF.

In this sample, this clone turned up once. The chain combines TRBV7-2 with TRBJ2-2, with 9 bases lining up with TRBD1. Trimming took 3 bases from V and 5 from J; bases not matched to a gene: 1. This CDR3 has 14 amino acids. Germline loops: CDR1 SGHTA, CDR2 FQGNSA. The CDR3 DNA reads TGTGCCAGCAGCTTTGACAGGGGGACCGGGGAGCTGTTTTTT. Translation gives CASSFDRGTGELFF. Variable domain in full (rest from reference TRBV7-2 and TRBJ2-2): GAGVSQSPSNKVTEKGKDVELRCDPISGHTALYWYRQSLGQGLEFLIYFQGNSAPDKSGLPSDRFSAERTGGSVSTLTIQRTQQEDSAVYLCASSFDRGTGELFFGEGSRLTVL.

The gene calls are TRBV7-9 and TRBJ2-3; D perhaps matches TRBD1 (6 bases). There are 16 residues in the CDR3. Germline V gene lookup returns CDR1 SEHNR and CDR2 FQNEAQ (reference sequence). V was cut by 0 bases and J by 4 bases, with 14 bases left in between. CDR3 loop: CASSLARTANADTQYF. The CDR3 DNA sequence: TGTGCCAGCAGCTTAGCTCGGACAGCAAACGCAGATACGCAGTATTTT.

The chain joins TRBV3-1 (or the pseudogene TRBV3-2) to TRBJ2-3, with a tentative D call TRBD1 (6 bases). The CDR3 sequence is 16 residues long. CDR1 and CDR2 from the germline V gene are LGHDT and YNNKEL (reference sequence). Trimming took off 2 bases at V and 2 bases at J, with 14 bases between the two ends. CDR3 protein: CASSQPTGLSTDTQYF. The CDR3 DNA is TGTGCCAGCAGCCAACCCACAGGGTTGTCCACAGATACGCAGTATTTT.

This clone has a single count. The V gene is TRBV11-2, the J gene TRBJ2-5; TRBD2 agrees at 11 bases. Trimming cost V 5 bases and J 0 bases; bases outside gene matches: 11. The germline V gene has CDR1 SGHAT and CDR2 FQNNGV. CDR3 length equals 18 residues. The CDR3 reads CASSLGGLAGGHQETQYF. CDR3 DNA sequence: TGTGCCAGCAGCCTAGGGGGGCTAGCGGGAGGCCACCAAGAGACCCAGTACTTC.

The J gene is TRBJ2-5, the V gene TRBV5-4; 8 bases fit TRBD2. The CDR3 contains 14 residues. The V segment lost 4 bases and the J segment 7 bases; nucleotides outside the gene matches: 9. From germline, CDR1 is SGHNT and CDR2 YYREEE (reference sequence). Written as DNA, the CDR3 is TGTGCCAGCAGCCCGGGGACTAGGCAGACGACCCAGTACTTC. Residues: CASSPGTRQTTQYF.

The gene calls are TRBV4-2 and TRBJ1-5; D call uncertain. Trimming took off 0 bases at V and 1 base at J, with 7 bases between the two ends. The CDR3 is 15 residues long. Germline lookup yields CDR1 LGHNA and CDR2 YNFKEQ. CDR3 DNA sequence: TGTGCCAGCAGCCAAGATCGCAGGAGCAATCAGCCCCAGCATTTT. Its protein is CASSQDRRSNQPQHF.

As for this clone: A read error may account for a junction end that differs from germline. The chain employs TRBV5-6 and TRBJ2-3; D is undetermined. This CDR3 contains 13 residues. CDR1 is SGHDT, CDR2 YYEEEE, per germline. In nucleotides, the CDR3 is TGTGCCAGCAGCTTATACAGCAAAGATACGCAGTATTTT. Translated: CASSLYSKDTQYF. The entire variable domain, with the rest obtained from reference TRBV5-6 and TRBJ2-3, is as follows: DAGVTQSPTHLIKTRGQQVTLRCSPKSGHDTVSWYQQALGQGPQFIFQYYEEEERQRGNFPDRFSGHQFPNYSSELNVNALLLGDSALYLCASSLYSKDTQYFGPGTRLTVL.

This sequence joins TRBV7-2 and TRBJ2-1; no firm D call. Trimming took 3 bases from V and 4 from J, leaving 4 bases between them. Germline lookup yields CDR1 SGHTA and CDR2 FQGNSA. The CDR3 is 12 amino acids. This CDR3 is CASSFLYNEQFF. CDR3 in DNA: TGTGCCAGCAGCTTTCTTTACAATGAGCAGTTCTTC.

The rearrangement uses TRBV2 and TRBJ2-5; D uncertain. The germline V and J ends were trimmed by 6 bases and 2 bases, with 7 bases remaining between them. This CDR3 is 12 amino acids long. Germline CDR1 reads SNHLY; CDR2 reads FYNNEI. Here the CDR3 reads CASREQQETQYF. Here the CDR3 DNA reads TGTGCCAGCAGAGAACAGCAAGAGACCCAGTACTTC.

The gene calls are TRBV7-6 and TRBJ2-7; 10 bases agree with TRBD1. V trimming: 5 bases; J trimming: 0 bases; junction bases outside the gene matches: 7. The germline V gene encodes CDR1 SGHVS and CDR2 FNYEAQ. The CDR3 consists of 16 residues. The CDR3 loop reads CASSNDRTGGSYEQYF. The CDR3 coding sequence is TGTGCCAGCAGCAATGACCGGACAGGGGGCTCCTACGAGCAGTACTTC.

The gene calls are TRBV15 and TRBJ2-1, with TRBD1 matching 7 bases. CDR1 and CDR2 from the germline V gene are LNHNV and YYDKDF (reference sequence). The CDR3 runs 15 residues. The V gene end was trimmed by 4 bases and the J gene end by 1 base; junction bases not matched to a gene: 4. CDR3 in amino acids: CATSIIQGSYNEQFF. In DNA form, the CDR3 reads TGTGCCACCAGCATTATACAGGGGTCCTACAATGAGCAGTTCTTC.

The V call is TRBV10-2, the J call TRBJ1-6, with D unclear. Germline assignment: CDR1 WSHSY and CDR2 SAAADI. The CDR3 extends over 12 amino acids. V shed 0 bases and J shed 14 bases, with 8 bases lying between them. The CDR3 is CASSESSVTLHF. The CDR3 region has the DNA TGCGCCAGCAGTGAGTCTTCGGTGACCCTCCACTTT.